This T cell receptor beta chain was sequenced during a study of beta chain features in type 1 diabetes. Turning to the study itself: Patients shared similar age, gender and cell yields with healthy donors. The study's findings and limits: Sequencing from cDNA could over-represent high-TCR-expressing cells. In all four CD4+ subsets, TCRB CDR3 length was significantly, moderately reduced in type 1 diabetes. Among patients, naive, central memory and Treg TCRB repertoires appeared more similar than among healthy donors.

Trimming took off 8 bases at V and 0 bases at J, with 14 bases between the two ends. The germline gives CDR1 SNHLY, CDR2 FYNNEI. This CDR3 contains 15 residues. Expressed TCRB transcripts were sequenced after all isolated RNA was converted to cDNA. TCRdb's table, derived via immunoSEQ multiplex PCR, lists solely in-frame clones and lacks some. Of under 900,000 clones in the sample, roughly 15% were seen once. With respect to this clone: The antigen is undetermined.

The sequencing input was naive CD4+ T cells from blood. The rearrangement links TRBV2 to TRBJ1-3; D possibly corresponds to TRBD1 (5 bases). This receptor was identified in a woman between 18 and 30 years old in good health. The CDR3 protein is CASVRQRVSGNTIYF. The CDR3 nucleotides read TGTGCCAGCGTTCGACAGAGAGTCTCTGGAAACACCATATATTTT.